This entry lists 25 T cell receptor beta chains sequenced from one sample in a study of T cells in women clearing cervical HPV infection. Clones were sequenced by immunoSEQ multiplex PCR, and TCRdb holds only the in-frame ones, with some missing. The sample features tens of thousands of clones, with 7.6% in its top ten. Sequencing was done on a sample of blood buffy coat. The receptors were gathered from a woman aged 18-70 years with a cervical HPV16 infection that either progressed to CIN3+ or cleared (not recorded which).

Worth noting for this clone: With the read ending 3 residues before the CDR3 end, the germline J gene is used to fill in that end. The chain uses TRBV20-1 and TRBJ2-1, with 9 bases lining up with TRBD1. This CDR3 contains 15 residues. Germline V CDR1 and CDR2: DFQATT, SNEGSKA (reference sequence). The V segment lost 6 bases and the J segment 0 bases; nucleotides outside the gene matches: 6. This chain's CDR3 is CSAPDRGNSYNEQFF. The sequenced CDR3 bases are TGCAGTGCGCCGGACAGGGGCAACTCCTACAATGAG.

As regards this clone: Read sequence stops 3 residues before the CDR3 end, and the germline J gene provides the missing end. The chain couples TRBV30 to TRBJ1-2; perhaps TRBD1 as D (5 bases). The CDR3 extends over 13 amino acids. Germline V gives CDR1 GTSNPN, CDR2 SVGIG (reference sequence). The covered CDR3 bases are TGTGCCTGGGGGATGGGGCTGGGGAGGGGC. Its protein is CAWGMGLGRG. The whole CDR3 sequence is CAWGMGLGRGYTF.

About this clone: The read gets to within 3 residues of the CDR3 end, and the germline J gene fills in the rest. The gene calls are TRBV28 and TRBJ2-7; 7 nucleotides line up with TRBD1. Germline loops: CDR1 MDHEN, CDR2 SYDVKM. The CDR3 is made up of 16 amino acids. V was clipped by 3 bases and J by 6 bases; unmatched bases: 14. The CDR3 DNA, read in part, is TGTGCCAGCAGTTTCACAAAGCCAGGGGGTAGGGGCGAG. Protein sequence: CASSFTKPGGRGE. The CDR3 in its entirety is CASSFTKPGGRGEQYF.

For this clone: Its ends do not fully match the called genes, so a read error is possible. The read ends 3 residues shy of where the CDR3 ends; the end is completed using the germline J gene. This chain joins TRBV5-1 and TRBJ2-7, with 7 bases fitting TRBD2. Germline CDR1 is SGHRS and CDR2 is YFSETQ. The CDR3 is 15 residues long. CDR3 DNA (partial): TGCGCCGGCAGCTTCGAGCGGGGACGCTCCTACGAG. Its protein product is CAGSFERGRSYE. The full CDR3 is CAGSFERGRSYEQYF. The variable domain in full, with the rest retrieved from reference TRBV5-1 and TRBJ2-7, is KAGVTQTPRYLIKTRGQQVTLSCSPISGHRSVSWYQQTPGQGLQFLFEYFSETQRNKGNFPGRFSGRQFSNSRSEMNVSTLELGDSALYLCAGSFERGRSYEQYFGPGTRLTVT.

Turning to this clone: Sequencing ends 3 residues short of the CDR3 end; the germline J gene provides the rest. The chain links TRBV7-6 to TRBJ2-5; D perhaps matches TRBD2 (6 bases). V lost 4 bases, J lost 5 bases, and 17 bases lay in between. Germline CDR1 is SGHVS and CDR2 is FNYEAQ. CDR3 length: 15 residues. The sequenced CDR3 bases are TGTGCCAGCAGCTCCGAACGGGGGTATCAGGAGACC. It codes for CASSSERGYQET. The whole CDR3 is CASSSERGYQETQYF. Looking up the rest from reference TRBV7-6 and TRBJ2-5 gives the full variable domain: GAGVSQSPRYKVTKRGQDVALRCDPISGHVSLYWYRQALGQGPEFLTYFNYEAQQDKSGLPNDRFSAERPEGSISTLTIQRTEQRDSAMYRCASSSERGYQETQYFGPGTRLLVL.

CDR3 protein: CASSPRWDGGGSGANVLTF. CDR3 DNA, as far as it was read: TGTGCCAGTAGTCCAAGATGGGACGGGGGGGGATCTGGGGCCAACGTC. The V gene is TRBV19, the J gene TRBJ2-6; 8 nucleotides match TRBD2. The CDR3 end is not reached by the read, which stops 3 residues before it; the germline J gene fills it in. Trimming took 5 bases from V and 1 from J; bases not matched to a gene: 13. The CDR3 is 19 amino acids. Germline V lookup: CDR1 LNHDA, CDR2 SQIVND (reference sequence).

On this clone itself: The CDR3 end falls 3 residues outside the read, so it is completed with the germline J gene. The V and J genes are TRBV28 and TRBJ2-1; TRBD2 matches at 7 bases. V dropped 1 base and J dropped 5; count of bases not matched to a gene: 11. The CDR3 covers 17 residues. Germline V CDR1 and CDR2: MDHEN, SYDVKM. The CDR3 reads CASSLFGREGYNNEQFF. The sequenced CDR3 bases are TGTGCCAGCAGTTTATTTGGCAGGGAGGGGTACAACAATGAG.

On this clone: The read finishes 3 residues shy of the CDR3 end, and the germline J gene is used to complete it. The chain joins TRBV29-1 to TRBJ2-4; D possibly corresponds to TRBD2 (6 bases). CDR1 is SQVTM and CDR2 is ANQGSEA in the germline V gene. With 2 bases removed from V and 5 bases from J, the gap between germline ends came to 10 bases. The CDR3 is made up of 13 amino acids. CDR3 bases read: TGCAGCGTTGAATGGGGGGAAGAAAACATT. This gives the protein CSVEWGEENI. The complete CDR3 protein is CSVEWGEENIQYF.

Comment on this clone: The read finishes 3 residues shy of the CDR3 end, and the germline J gene is used to complete it. The chain combines TRBV10-3 with TRBJ2-3, with 7 bases aligning to TRBD1. Germline assignment: CDR1 ENHRY and CDR2 SYGVKD. J gave up 5 bases and V 3 bases, and 8 bases lay outside the gene matches. The CDR3 runs 15 residues. CDR3 region: CAISDSRGLGDTQYF. The DNA read from the CDR3 is TGTGCCATCAGTGACAGCAGGGGGTTAGGAGATACG.

As regards this clone: The CDR3 end is not reached by the read, which stops 3 residues before it; the germline J gene fills it in. The chain combines TRBV11-2 with TRBJ2-7; D is unclear. CDR3 length equals 11 residues. From germline, CDR1 is SGHAT and CDR2 FQNNGV. Trimming removed 4 bases at V and 3 bases at J, with 4 bases between. The CDR3 here is CASSSFYEQYF. The part of the CDR3 DNA that was read is TGTGCCAGCAGCTCATTCTACGAG.

As concerns this clone: The sequence runs out 3 residues before the end of the CDR3; the remainder is reconstructed from the germline J gene. The rearrangement links TRBV7-8 to TRBJ1-2; D possibly corresponds to TRBD1 (5 bases). Trimming removed 4 bases from V and 1 base from J, with 10 bases in between. The CDR3 runs to 14 residues. The germline CDR1 and CDR2 sequences are SGHVS and FQNEAQ. CDR3 DNA, as far as it was read: TGTGCCAGCAGCTCGGCAGGGAGTAACTATGGC. Amino acids: CASSSAGSNYG. The complete CDR3 sequence is CASSSAGSNYGYTF.

With regard to this clone: The read ends 3 residues shy of where the CDR3 ends; the end is completed using the germline J gene. This sequence joins TRBV14 and TRBJ2-5; D is unclear. V was shortened by 3 bases and J by 5 bases, with 10 bases between the two germline ends. The CDR3 sequence is 13 residues long. The germline V gene encodes CDR1 SGHDN and CDR2 FVKESK. The sequenced CDR3 bases are TGTGCCAGCAGCCAGAGCGAGTGGGAGACC. Translated, it gives CASSQSEWET. The CDR3 as a whole reads CASSQSEWETQYF.

The DNA read from the CDR3 is TGTGCCATCAGTGAGTCGATGATCGAACTAGCCAAAAACATT. Encoded protein: CAISESMIELAKNI. The complete CDR3 protein is CAISESMIELAKNIQYF. V and J are TRBV10-3 and TRBJ2-4; D remains unclear. Read data end 3 residues before the CDR3 end; the end is taken from the germline J gene. The CDR3 consists of 17 residues. V was pared by 0 bases and J by 0 bases, with 12 bases between. Germline CDR1 is ENHRY and CDR2 is SYGVKD.

As to this clone: The sequenced fragment ends 3 residues before the CDR3 boundary, so the rest is inferred from the germline J gene. This chain uses TRBV20-1 with TRBJ2-7, with TRBD2 matching over 13 bases. Germline V gene data show CDR1 as DFQATT and CDR2 as SNEGSKA (reference sequence). The CDR3 consists of 18 residues. J was trimmed by 2 bases and V by 0 bases; bases with no gene match: 10. Incomplete CDR3 DNA: TGCAGTGCTAGAGACCCGGGACTAGCGGGAACCCGAGCCTACGAG. This gives the protein CSARDPGLAGTRAYE. The whole CDR3 protein reads CSARDPGLAGTRAYEQYF.

Worth noting for this clone: The sequenced fragment ends 3 residues before the CDR3 boundary, so the rest is inferred from the germline J gene. The rearrangement uses TRBV19 and TRBJ2-7, with 10 bases aligning to TRBD1. The length of the CDR3 is 15 residues. Trimming at V came to 5 bases and at J to 5 bases, leaving 9 bases not matched to a gene. The V gene's germline CDR1 is LNHDA and CDR2 SQIVND (reference sequence). Incomplete CDR3 DNA: TGTGCCAGTAGTCCCTACTCCGGGACAGGGGACGAG. It encodes CASSPYSGTGDE. The full CDR3 protein reads CASSPYSGTGDEQYF.

In the case of this clone: Read sequence stops 3 residues before the CDR3 end, and the germline J gene provides the missing end. The J gene is TRBJ2-7, the V gene TRBV28; D unclear. The CDR3 loop spans 15 amino acids. Per germline, CDR1 MDHEN and CDR2 SYDVKM. V was trimmed by 3 bases and J by 0 bases, leaving 12 bases between them. The CDR3 bases that were read are TGTGCCAGCAGTTTCGCCTCAGTCGACTCCTACGAG. It translates to CASSFASVDSYE. The CDR3 in its entirety is CASSFASVDSYEQYF.

A word on this clone: From the germline J gene comes the end of the CDR3, since the read stops 3 residues before it. Other nucleotide sequences in the sample specify the same CDR3. The chain uses TRBV28 and TRBJ1-2; D may be TRBD1 (5 bases). Germline V gene lookup returns CDR1 MDHEN and CDR2 SYDVKM. Trimming cost V 5 bases and J 4 bases, with 14 bases left between them. This CDR3 is built from 14 residues. CDR3 residues: CASSLDQGGYGYTF. CDR3 DNA (partial): TGTGCCAGCAGTCTCGATCAGGGAGGCTATGGC.

On this clone itself: The read ends 3 residues early relative to the CDR3; the germline J gene fills the gap. This chain uses TRBV20-1 with TRBJ1-2, with D unresolved. The CDR3 spans 12 residues. The ends were cut back, 2 bases at V and 6 bases at J, with 10 bases in the middle. CDR1 DFQATT and CDR2 SNEGSKA come from the germline V gene (reference sequence). CDR3 bases read: TGCAGTGCTAGACCTACCTACCATGGC. Its translation is CSARPTYHG. The whole CDR3 region reads CSARPTYHGYTF.

A remark on this clone: The CDR3 end lies 3 residues beyond the end of the read and is filled in from the germline J gene. This chain links TRBV11-2 with TRBJ1-4; D ambiguous. The CDR3 sequence is 15 residues long. Deletions cut 0 bases from V and 8 bases from J, with 13 bases between. Germline V lookup: CDR1 SGHAT, CDR2 FQNNGV. The CDR3: CASSLDLLGGEKLFF. The covered CDR3 bases are TGTGCCAGCAGCTTAGATCTGCTCGGAGGGGAAAAA.

Remarks on this clone: From the germline J gene comes the end of the CDR3, since the read stops 3 residues before it. The V gene is TRBV5-1, the J gene TRBJ2-2; 12 nucleotides match TRBD2. V lost 5 bases and J lost 6; bases outside the gene matches: 5. The CDR3 is 15 amino acids. The germline V gene has CDR1 SGHRS and CDR2 YFSETQ. The CDR3 loop is CASSPSGGDSGELFF. CDR3 DNA, as far as it was read: TGCGCCAGCAGTCCTAGCGGGGGGGACTCCGGGGAG.

Of note for this clone: The read falls 3 residues short of the CDR3 end, and the missing part is taken from the germline J gene. This CDR3 is also generated by other DNA sequences in the sample. The chain carries TRBV12-3 or TRBV12-4 and TRBJ2-7; D ambiguous. Trimming took off 3 bases at V and 2 bases at J, with 8 bases between the two ends. The CDR3 is 13 amino acids. The part of the CDR3 DNA that was read is TGTGCCAGCAGTTTTCCCCCTCCCTACGAG. This codes for CASSFPPPYE. The whole CDR3 is CASSFPPPYEQYF.

The CDR3 DNA, read in part, is TGCAGTGCTAGAGATGGGGGGAGAGGTGAAAAA. It encodes CSARDGGRGEK. The CDR3 in full is CSARDGGRGEKLFF. V and J are TRBV20-1 and TRBJ1-4, with D possibly being TRBD1 (5 bases). The sequence runs out 3 residues before the end of the CDR3; the remainder is reconstructed from the germline J gene. V gave up 0 bases and J gave up 7 bases, with 12 bases separating them. CDR3 length equals 14 residues. The germline gives CDR1 DFQATT, CDR2 SNEGSKA (reference sequence).

In regard to this clone: The observed sequence ends 3 residues before the CDR3 terminus, with the missing tail filled in from the germline J gene. This rearrangement joins TRBV5-1 to TRBJ1-1; D is perhaps TRBD1 (5 bases). Germline CDR1 and CDR2: SGHRS and YFSETQ. This CDR3 is built from 16 residues. Trimming stripped 0 bases from V and 0 bases from J, with 12 bases between. CDR3 sequence reads: CASSLADRAMNTEAFF. The sequenced part of the CDR3 DNA is TGCGCCAGCAGCTTGGCCGACAGAGCCATGAACACTGAA.

Remarks on this clone: The CDR3 end is not reached by the read, which stops 3 residues before it; the germline J gene fills it in. The chain uses TRBV4-2 and TRBJ2-2; 12 bases line up with TRBD2. The V segment lost 4 bases and the J segment 6 bases; nucleotides outside the gene matches: 12. This CDR3 spans 18 amino acids. CDR1 is LGHNA and CDR2 is YNFKEQ in the germline V gene. CDR3 amino acids: CASSRDTLAGGGAGELFF. The sequenced CDR3 bases are TGTGCCAGCAGCCGAGACACACTAGCGGGAGGTGGGGCCGGGGAG.

Concerning this clone itself: The CDR3 extends 3 residues past the end of the read, so its final part is completed from the germline J gene. The chain is built from TRBV2 and TRBJ1-2, with TRBD1 matching 8 bases. CDR1 is SNHLY and CDR2 is FYNNEI in the germline V gene. The CDR3 length is 15 residues. V lost 4 bases, J lost 2 bases, and 6 bases stayed unmatched. CDR3 DNA, as far as it was read: TGTGCCAGCAGTGTGGTGGGACAGGCCAACTATGGC. Its translation: CASSVVGQANYG. The full CDR3 protein reads CASSVVGQANYGYTF.